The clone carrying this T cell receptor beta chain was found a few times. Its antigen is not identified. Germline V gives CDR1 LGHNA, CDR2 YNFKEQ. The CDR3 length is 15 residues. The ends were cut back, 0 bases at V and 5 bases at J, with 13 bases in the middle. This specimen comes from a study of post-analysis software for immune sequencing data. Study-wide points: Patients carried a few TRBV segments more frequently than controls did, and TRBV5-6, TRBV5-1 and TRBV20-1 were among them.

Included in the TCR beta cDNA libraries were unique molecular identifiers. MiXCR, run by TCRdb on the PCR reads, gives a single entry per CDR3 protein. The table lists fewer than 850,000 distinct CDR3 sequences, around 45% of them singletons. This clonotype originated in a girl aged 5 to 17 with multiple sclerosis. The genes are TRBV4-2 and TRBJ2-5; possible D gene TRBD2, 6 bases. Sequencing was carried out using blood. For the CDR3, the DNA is TGTGCCAGCAGCCAAGATTGGGGGGTTTGGGAGACCCAGTACTTC. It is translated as CASSQDWGVWETQYF.